This T cell receptor (beta chain) was recorded in a study of T cell responses to AZD1222 COVID-19 vaccine. The CDR3 spans 16 residues. V was trimmed by 2 bases and J by 4 bases, leaving 17 bases between them. The germline V gene encodes CDR1 MNHEY and CDR2 SMNVEV (reference sequence). The repertoire was sequenced with immunoSEQ multiplex PCR; TCRdb's copy has only in-frame clones and lacks some. Of about 200,000 clones detected, under 95% appear once; the ten largest clones hold roughly 1%. The sequence came from an adult who received the AZD1222 COVID-19 vaccine. The J gene is TRBJ1-2, the V gene TRBV27; D is unresolved. The input for sequencing was peripheral blood, taken 28 days after the second AZD1222 dose. The CDR3 region has the DNA TGTGCCAGCAGTTTAGGTTCCAGCGGAGAAGTCTATGGCTACACCTTC. It codes for CASSLGSSGEVYGYTF.